The clone carrying this T cell receptor (beta chain) was recorded once. This specimen belongs to a study of blood T cells in healthy people across ages. V dropped 1 base and J dropped 6; count of bases not matched to a gene: 5. This CDR3 has 14 residues. CDR1 is LGHNA, CDR2 YNFKEQ, per germline. Together with a sample-barcoded 5' primer, a J-beta primer mix was included in a second PCR lasting about 7 to 12 cycles. From the 5' RACE reads, TCRdb called clonotypes with MiXCR, one entry per CDR3 protein. Here the sample spans some 1.5 million distinct CDR3 sequences, approximately 39% being singletons. The specimen was blood. This chain links TRBV4-2 with TRBJ1-1; 7 nucleotides line up with TRBD1. This receptor was obtained from a woman aged 18-29 years in good health. The CDR3 sequence: CASSQAGGAPEAFF. The CDR3 DNA sequence: TGTGCCAGCAGCCAAGCAGGGGGGGCCCCTGAAGCTTTCTTT.